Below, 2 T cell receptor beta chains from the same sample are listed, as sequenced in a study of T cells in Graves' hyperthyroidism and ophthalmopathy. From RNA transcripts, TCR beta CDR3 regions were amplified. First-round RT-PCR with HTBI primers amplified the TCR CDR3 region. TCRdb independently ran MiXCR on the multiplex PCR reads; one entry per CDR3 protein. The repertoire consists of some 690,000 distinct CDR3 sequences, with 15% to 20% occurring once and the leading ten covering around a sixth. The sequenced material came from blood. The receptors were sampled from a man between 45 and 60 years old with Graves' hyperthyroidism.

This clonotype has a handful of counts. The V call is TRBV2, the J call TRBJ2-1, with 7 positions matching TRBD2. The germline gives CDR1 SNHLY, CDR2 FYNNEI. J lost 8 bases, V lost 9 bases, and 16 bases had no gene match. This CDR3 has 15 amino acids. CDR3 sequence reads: CASIETAGLGYEQFF. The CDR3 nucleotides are TGTGCCAGTATTGAAACCGCCGGACTAGGTTATGAGCAGTTCTTC.

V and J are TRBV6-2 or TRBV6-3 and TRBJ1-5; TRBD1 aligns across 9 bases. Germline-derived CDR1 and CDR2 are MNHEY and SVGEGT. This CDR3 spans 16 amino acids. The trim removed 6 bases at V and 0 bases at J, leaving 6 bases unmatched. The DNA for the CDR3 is TGTGCCAGCAGGGTCGACAGGGGGACTAGCAATCAGCCCCAGCATTTT. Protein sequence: CASRVDRGTSNQPQHF.